This TCR beta chain was sequenced during a study of beta chain features in type 1 diabetes. Study observations and caveats: When VDJ junctions were examined, type 1 diabetes patients showed fewer insertions and more deletions.

Every isolated RNA sample was fully reverse transcribed, so sequencing captured expressed TCRB transcripts. Measured with immunoSEQ multiplex PCR; TCRdb has only the in-frame clones, and not every one. Among roughly 400,000 clones listed, approximately 15% were seen once. Central memory, naive, regulatory and stem cell-like memory CD4+ cells were sorted by CD45RO/CCR7/CD25/CD127/CD95/CD27. As to this clone: As yet, its antigen is unknown.

Germline assignment: CDR1 SGHAT and CDR2 FQNNGV. The length of the CDR3 is 12 residues. The V gene lost 4 bases and the J gene lost 9 bases, with 13 bases spanning the gap. The chain employs TRBV11-2 and TRBJ2-7, with D hard to call. Sample: naive CD4+ T cells from blood. The source is a young man in good health. CDR3 nucleotides: TGTGCCAGCAGCTCCTCTTCGGTGCGGCAGTACGTC. This codes for CASSSSSVRQYV.